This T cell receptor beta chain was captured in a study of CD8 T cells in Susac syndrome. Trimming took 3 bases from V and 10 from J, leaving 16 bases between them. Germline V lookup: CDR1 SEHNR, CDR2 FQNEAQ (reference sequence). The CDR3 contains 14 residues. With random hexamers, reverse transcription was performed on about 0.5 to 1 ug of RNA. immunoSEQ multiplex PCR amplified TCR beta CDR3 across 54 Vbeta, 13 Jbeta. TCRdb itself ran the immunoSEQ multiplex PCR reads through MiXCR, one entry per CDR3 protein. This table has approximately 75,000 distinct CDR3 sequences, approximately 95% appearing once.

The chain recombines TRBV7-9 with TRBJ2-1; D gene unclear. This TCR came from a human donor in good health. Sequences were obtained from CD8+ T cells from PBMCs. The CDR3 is CASSFQFDLGEQFF. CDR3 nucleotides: TGTGCCAGCAGCTTCCAATTTGACCTGGGAGAGCAGTTCTTC.